These T cell receptor beta chains were read from a single sample in a study of shared clonotypes between healthy human individuals. Repertoires were generated with immunoSEQ multiplex PCR, while TCRdb's copy carries only in-frame clones and drops some. The sample includes about 2.5 million clones, around 93% of them seen just once. Sequencing was performed on naive CD4+ T cells from PBMCs. Receptors originate from a man in his late teens or twenties in good health. Some clones in this sample may be carry-over from other donors' samples. The CDR3 runs from the conserved cysteine through the conserved F or W. Fields, in order: V gene, clone size, D gene, J gene, CDR3 protein, CDR3 DNA. The D gene is left open where the match is weak. Size values are once, few and many counts, or a class for expanded clones, and some rows have none.

v_gene: TRBV7-2
abundance: once
d_gene: TRBD1
j_gene: TRBJ1-1
CDR3aa: CASSLGLGGSGTEAFF
CDR3nt: TGTGCCAGCAGCTTAGGTTTAGGGGGCTCGGGCACTGAAGCTTTCTTT

v_gene: TRBV7-3
abundance: NA
d_gene: NA
j_gene: TRBJ1-1
CDR3aa: CASSLVPGGPTEAFF
CDR3nt: TGTGCCAGCAGCTTAGTACCCGGGGGCCCCACTGAAGCTTTCTTT

v_gene: TRBV6-1
abundance: NA
d_gene: NA
j_gene: TRBJ1-4
CDR3aa: CASSGEGQVYEKLFF
CDR3nt: TGTGCCAGCAGTGGGGAGGGCCAGGTTTATGAAAAACTGTTTTTT

v_gene: TRBV7-8
abundance: NA
d_gene: NA
j_gene: TRBJ2-7
CDR3aa: CASSSMGAAPYEQYF
CDR3nt: TGTGCCAGCAGCTCGATGGGGGCCGCACCCTACGAGCAGTACTTC

v_gene: TRBV6-5
abundance: NA
d_gene: TRBD1
j_gene: TRBJ2-3
CDR3aa: CASRIQGADTQYF
CDR3nt: TGTGCCAGCAGGATACAGGGGGCAGATACGCAGTATTTT

v_gene: TRBV30
abundance: NA
d_gene: NA
j_gene: TRBJ1-1
CDR3aa: CAWRAHRVAGSTEAFF
CDR3nt: TGTGCCTGGAGAGCCCATCGAGTTGCCGGCTCGACTGAAGCTTTCTTT

v_gene: TRBV7-2
abundance: NA
d_gene: NA
j_gene: TRBJ2-2
CDR3aa: CASSTFSVGELFF
CDR3nt: TGTGCCAGCAGCACCTTTTCCGTCGGGGAGCTGTTTTTT

v_gene: TRBV5-1
abundance: few
d_gene: TRBD1
j_gene: TRBJ1-1
CDR3aa: CASSLDRGEAFF
CDR3nt: TGCGCCAGCAGCTTGGACAGGGGGGAAGCTTTCTTT

v_gene: TRBV5-1
abundance: once
d_gene: TRBD1
j_gene: TRBJ2-3
CDR3aa: CASSSTLRQGGKYF
CDR3nt: TGCGCCAGCAGCTCAACCCTCCGACAGGGCGGCAAGTATTTT

v_gene: TRBV5-1
abundance: NA
d_gene: NA
j_gene: TRBJ2-7
CDR3aa: CASSAWAVGDEQYF
CDR3nt: TGCGCCAGCAGCGCCTGGGCGGTTGGAGACGAGCAGTACTTC